Listed below are T cell receptor beta chains from one sample, sequenced in a study of beta chain features in type 1 diabetes. The table came from immunoSEQ multiplex PCR; TCRdb's copy has only in-frame clones and leaves some out. The sample carries 600,000 to 650,000 clones, roughly a sixth recorded once. The sequenced material came from naive CD4+ T cells from blood. The receptors stem from a man aged 18-30 years in good health. CDR3s include the opening cysteine and the closing phenylalanine or tryptophan. Fields, in order: V gene, D gene, J gene, clone size, CDR3 DNA, CDR3 protein. The D gene is left open where the match is weak. Clone sizes are given selectively: once, few, many, or a class where the clone is expanded.

V gene: TRBV4-3
D gene: TRBD1
J gene: TRBJ1-2
clone size: -
CDR3 DNA: TGCGCCAGCAGCCAAACGACAGGGACTAACTATGGCTACACCTTC
CDR3 protein: CASSQTTGTNYGYTF

V gene: TRBV4-1
D gene: TRBD2
J gene: TRBJ2-2
clone size: few
CDR3 DNA: TGCGCCAGCAGCCATTTACTAGCGGGAGTTGTCGGGGAGCTGTTTTTT
CDR3 protein: CASSHLLAGVVGELFF

V gene: TRBV2
D gene: TRBD1
J gene: TRBJ1-1
clone size: few
CDR3 DNA: TGTGCCAGCAGGCTAGGACAGGAAAACACTGAAGCTTTCTTT
CDR3 protein: CASRLGQENTEAFF

V gene: TRBV14
D gene: -
J gene: TRBJ1-2
clone size: -
CDR3 DNA: TGTGCCAGCAGCCGCGGAGGTGGCTACACCTTC
CDR3 protein: CASSRGGGYTF

V gene: TRBV10-3
D gene: TRBD2
J gene: TRBJ2-6
clone size: -
CDR3 DNA: TGTGCCATCAGTGTAGACGGGGGGTCTGGGGCCAACGTCCTGACTTTC
CDR3 protein: CAISVDGGSGANVLTF

V gene: TRBV7-2
D gene: -
J gene: TRBJ2-3
clone size: -
CDR3 DNA: TGTGCCAGCCTACGGGGGTTATCCACAGATACGCAGTATTTT
CDR3 protein: CASLRGLSTDTQYF

V gene: TRBV2
D gene: -
J gene: TRBJ2-1
clone size: few
CDR3 DNA: TGTGCCAGCAGCACGAACCCTGACAATGAGCAGTTCTTC
CDR3 protein: CASSTNPDNEQFF

V gene: TRBV2
D gene: -
J gene: TRBJ2-1
clone size: -
CDR3 DNA: TGTGCCAGCAGTCGACCTAAAACCCACCGTAGCTCCTACAATGAGCAGTTCTTC
CDR3 protein: CASSRPKTHRSSYNEQFF

V gene: TRBV14
D gene: TRBD2
J gene: TRBJ2-3
clone size: few
CDR3 DNA: TGTGCCAGCAGCCCCACCGGGACTAGCGGGAGAACAACGCAGTATTTT
CDR3 protein: CASSPTGTSGRTTQYF

V gene: TRBV5-4
D gene: -
J gene: TRBJ1-3
clone size: few
CDR3 DNA: TGTGCCAGCAGCTTGGCAGGCTCTGGAAACACCATATATTTT
CDR3 protein: CASSLAGSGNTIYF

V gene: TRBV28
D gene: -
J gene: TRBJ1-2
clone size: few
CDR3 DNA: TGTGCCAGCAGTCCGAGGGTGCTGGGTGGCTACACCTTC
CDR3 protein: CASSPRVLGGYTF

V gene: TRBV28
D gene: -
J gene: TRBJ2-1
clone size: -
CDR3 DNA: TGTGCCAGCAGTCCCTATAGCGGAAGCTCCTACAATGAGCAGTTCTTC
CDR3 protein: CASSPYSGSSYNEQFF

V gene: TRBV5-4
D gene: -
J gene: TRBJ2-5
clone size: few
CDR3 DNA: TGTGCCAGCAGCTTGGGGATCTCCGCGGGAGAGACCCAGTACTTC
CDR3 protein: CASSLGISAGETQYF

V gene: TRBV28
D gene: TRBD1
J gene: TRBJ1-2
clone size: -
CDR3 DNA: TGTGCCAGCAGGACAGGGGGCATGGGGAACTATGGCTACACCTTC
CDR3 protein: CASRTGGMGNYGYTF

V gene: TRBV19
D gene: TRBD1
J gene: TRBJ2-1
clone size: -
CDR3 DNA: TGTGCCAGTCGCCTTTCCGGGACAGCCTACAATGAGCAGTTCTTC
CDR3 protein: CASRLSGTAYNEQFF

V gene: TRBV2
D gene: -
J gene: TRBJ2-2
clone size: few
CDR3 DNA: TGTGCCAGCAGGCTTTACAGGTCCTCGAACACCGGGGAGCTGTTTTTT
CDR3 protein: CASRLYRSSNTGELFF

V gene: TRBV4-2
D gene: -
J gene: TRBJ1-4
clone size: few
CDR3 DNA: TGTGCCAGCAGCCAAGATGGGGGGCACGATGAAAAACTGTTTTTT
CDR3 protein: CASSQDGGHDEKLFF

V gene: TRBV5-1
D gene: -
J gene: TRBJ2-5
clone size: few
CDR3 DNA: TGCGCCAGCAGCTTGGGGGTCGACAGGTTTCAAGAGACCCAGTACTTC
CDR3 protein: CASSLGVDRFQETQYF

V gene: TRBV10-3
D gene: -
J gene: TRBJ1-1
clone size: many
CDR3 DNA: TGTGCCATCAGCTCAGGGAACACTGAAGCTTTCTTT
CDR3 protein: CAISSGNTEAFF

V gene: TRBV28
D gene: TRBD1
J gene: TRBJ1-5
clone size: -
CDR3 DNA: TGTGCCAGCAGACAGACAGGGAGGCAGCCCCAGCATTTT
CDR3 protein: CASRQTGRQPQHF

V gene: TRBV10-3
D gene: -
J gene: TRBJ2-2
clone size: few
CDR3 DNA: TGTGCCATCAGTGACACGTTGACCGGGGAGCTGTTTTTT
CDR3 protein: CAISDTLTGELFF

V gene: TRBV20-1
D gene: -
J gene: TRBJ1-1
clone size: few
CDR3 DNA: TGCTCAAAGGCTCGAAACACTGAAGCTTTCTTT
CDR3 protein: CSKARNTEAFF

V gene: TRBV18
D gene: -
J gene: TRBJ1-2
clone size: few
CDR3 DNA: TGTGCCAGCTCACCAACCGGTTCCAACTATGGCTACACCTTC
CDR3 protein: CASSPTGSNYGYTF

V gene: TRBV10-3
D gene: -
J gene: TRBJ2-7
clone size: once
CDR3 DNA: TGTGCCCCCCAGGGGGAGGGTGTCAACTACGAGCAGTACTTC
CDR3 protein: CAPQGEGVNYEQYF

V gene: TRBV4-2
D gene: TRBD2
J gene: TRBJ2-7
clone size: few
CDR3 DNA: TGTGCCAGCAGCCAAGATGTGACTAGCGGCTCCTACGAGCAGTACTTC
CDR3 protein: CASSQDVTSGSYEQYF

V gene: TRBV5-1
D gene: -
J gene: TRBJ1-5
clone size: -
CDR3 DNA: TGCGCCAGCAGCTGGGGGCTGATCAATCAGCCCCAGCATTTT
CDR3 protein: CASSWGLINQPQHF